A selection of T cell receptor beta chains follows, all from one sample in a study of vaccination effects on CD4 cells after COVID-19. Sequenced by immunoSEQ multiplex PCR; TCRdb stores in-frame clones only, minus some. The table includes roughly 30,000 clones, roughly 74% detected once. Their target antigens are unknown. This specimen was CD4+ T cells from PBMCs cultured without peptide, taken after COVID-19 vaccination. These receptor sequences come from a human donor who received a COVID-19 vaccine. Each CDR3 is given with its conserved first and last residue. Each record gives: V gene, clone size, J gene, CDR3 length, D gene, CDR3 DNA, CDR3 protein. A D gene is named only where the DNA matches it firmly. Rows may omit the clone size; those that give it use once, few, many or a size class.

V: TRBV10-3; size: .; J: TRBJ1-2; length: 13; D: .; DNA: TGTGCCATCAGTGAGTCTGAGCGCTATGGCTACACCTTC; CDR3: CAISESERYGYTF
V: TRBV7-2; size: .; J: TRBJ2-3; length: 16; D: TRBD2; DNA: TGTGCCAGCAGCTTAATAGCGGGGGGTAGCACAGATACGCAGTATTTT; CDR3: CASSLIAGGSTDTQYF
V: TRBV30; size: .; J: TRBJ2-1; length: 13; D: TRBD1; DNA: TGTGCCTCGGCGGGACAGGGGGCAAGGGAGCAGTTCTTC; CDR3: CASAGQGAREQFF
V: TRBV12-3/TRBV12-4; size: .; J: TRBJ2-7; length: 13; D: .; DNA: TGTGCCAGCAGTCTGATCGGACAGTCCGAGCAGTACTTC; CDR3: CASSLIGQSEQYF
V: TRBV19; size: .; J: TRBJ2-5; length: 13; D: .; DNA: TGTGCCAGTAGTATATCCTGGGGGGAGACCCAGTACTTC; CDR3: CASSISWGETQYF
V: TRBV6-5; size: few; J: TRBJ1-3; length: 13; D: .; DNA: TGTGCCAGCAGGGCAGGGGCTGGAAACACCATATATTTT; CDR3: CASRAGAGNTIYF
V: TRBV20-1; size: few; J: TRBJ1-2; length: 11; D: .; DNA: TGCAGTGCCCAGGACAGTCCTGGCTACACCTTC; CDR3: CSAQDSPGYTF
V: TRBV3-1/TRBV3-2; size: .; J: TRBJ1-2; length: 13; D: .; DNA: TGTGCCAGCAGCCACAGCCTCCTCTATGGCTACACCTTC; CDR3: CASSHSLLYGYTF
V: TRBV6-5; size: few; J: TRBJ1-1; length: 14; D: TRBD1; DNA: TGTGCCAGCAGGTTGGGACAGAGAAACACTGAAGCTTTCTTT; CDR3: CASRLGQRNTEAFF
V: TRBV14; size: .; J: TRBJ2-7; length: 16; D: TRBD2; DNA: TGTGCCAGCAGCCAAGGCCTGGGACTAGGGAACTACGAGCAGTACTTC; CDR3: CASSQGLGLGNYEQYF
V: TRBV4-3; size: .; J: TRBJ1-5; length: 15; D: .; DNA: TGCGCCAGCAGCCAAGAGGGGTCGAGCAATCAGCCCCAGCATTTT; CDR3: CASSQEGSSNQPQHF
V: TRBV6-6; size: few; J: TRBJ2-7; length: 12; D: .; DNA: TGTGCCAGCAGCATAAGACCTGACGAGCAGTACTTC; CDR3: CASSIRPDEQYF
V: TRBV19; size: .; J: TRBJ2-3; length: 14; D: .; DNA: TGTGCCAGTAGTATGGGAAACAGGGCAGATACGCAGTATTTT; CDR3: CASSMGNRADTQYF
V: TRBV5-1; size: .; J: TRBJ2-1; length: 13; D: .; DNA: TGCGCCAGCAGCTTGGGTAGGAACAATGAGCAGTTCTTC; CDR3: CASSLGRNNEQFF
V: TRBV15; size: few; J: TRBJ2-4; length: 16; D: TRBD1; DNA: TGTGCCACCAGCAGAGTGACAGGGTATGAGGGAAACATTCAGTACTTC; CDR3: CATSRVTGYEGNIQYF
V: TRBV27; size: .; J: TRBJ2-2; length: 15; D: TRBD1; DNA: TGTGCCAGCAGTGGGGACAGAACGAACACCGGGGAGCTGTTTTTT; CDR3: CASSGDRTNTGELFF
V: TRBV19; size: .; J: TRBJ2-2; length: 13; D: TRBD1; DNA: TGTGCCAGTAGTCAACAGGGGGACGGGGAGCTGTTTTTT; CDR3: CASSQQGDGELFF
V: TRBV2; size: .; J: TRBJ1-3; length: 15; D: .; DNA: TGTGCCAGCAGTCCACGGCCAGGAGGAGGAAACACCATATATTTT; CDR3: CASSPRPGGGNTIYF
V: TRBV2; size: few; J: TRBJ2-2; length: 16; D: TRBD1; DNA: TGTGCCAGCAGTTTCGGGACAGGGACGAACACCGGGGAGCTGTTTTTT; CDR3: CASSFGTGTNTGELFF
V: TRBV15; size: .; J: TRBJ2-1; length: 15; D: .; DNA: TGTGCCACCAGCAGGGACCAGGGATCCTACAATGAGCAGTTCTTC; CDR3: CATSRDQGSYNEQFF
V: TRBV6-5; size: .; J: TRBJ1-1; length: 12; D: .; DNA: TGTGCCAGCAGCTCGAGTGGGGGCGAAGCTTTCTTT; CDR3: CASSSSGGEAFF
V: TRBV6-5; size: few; J: TRBJ1-2; length: 14; D: .; DNA: TGTGCCAGCAGTTACTCGGGCAGGGCCTATGGCTACACCTTC; CDR3: CASSYSGRAYGYTF
V: TRBV4-1; size: few; J: TRBJ1-2; length: 16; D: TRBD1; DNA: TGCGCCAGCAGCCAAGAGGGTGGACAGGGGTTCCGCGGCTACACCTTC; CDR3: CASSQEGGQGFRGYTF
V: TRBV28; size: .; J: TRBJ1-4; length: 15; D: .; DNA: TGTGCCAGCAGGCCTAGTGGGAAAACTAATGAAAAACTGTTTTTT; CDR3: CASRPSGKTNEKLFF
V: TRBV5-4; size: .; J: TRBJ1-2; length: 14; D: .; DNA: TGTGCCAGCAGCTTGGCAGTCAGTCCCTATGGCTACACCTTC; CDR3: CASSLAVSPYGYTF
V: TRBV3-1/TRBV3-2; size: few; J: TRBJ1-5; length: 13; D: .; DNA: TGTGCCAGCAGCCAGGGGCAAGGACAGCCCCAGCATTTT; CDR3: CASSQGQGQPQHF
V: TRBV28; size: .; J: TRBJ1-1; length: 14; D: .; DNA: TGTGCCAGCAGTTCGCCCGTACTGGGCACTGAAGCTTTCTTT; CDR3: CASSSPVLGTEAFF
V: TRBV7-3; size: .; J: TRBJ2-1; length: 15; D: TRBD2; DNA: TGTGCCAGCAGCTTAAGACCTAGCGGGGTTAATGAGCAGTTCTTC; CDR3: CASSLRPSGVNEQFF
V: TRBV4-3; size: .; J: TRBJ2-7; length: 14; D: .; DNA: TGCGCCAGCAGCCGCGGGTTCGCCTCCTACGAGCAGTACTTC; CDR3: CASSRGFASYEQYF
V: TRBV5-4; size: .; J: TRBJ2-5; length: 14; D: .; DNA: TGTGCCAGCAGCCGGGGACTCACCCAAGAGACCCAGTACTTC; CDR3: CASSRGLTQETQYF
V: TRBV25-1; size: .; J: TRBJ1-6; length: 15; D: .; DNA: TGTGCCAGCAGTGAAGTGGGAGGAGCCAATTCACCCCTCCACTTT; CDR3: CASSEVGGANSPLHF
V: TRBV3-1/TRBV3-2; size: .; J: TRBJ2-2; length: 19; D: .; DNA: TGTGCCAGCAGCCTCCGAACGGCTTGGGGGGCCGTGGTCACCGGGGAGCTGTTTTTT; CDR3: CASSLRTAWGAVVTGELFF
V: TRBV30; size: .; J: TRBJ2-1; length: 16; D: TRBD2; DNA: TGTGCCTGGAGCCTCTCGGGACTAGCGGTCGACAATGAGCAGTTCTTC; CDR3: CAWSLSGLAVDNEQFF
V: TRBV5-4; size: few; J: TRBJ1-2; length: 17; D: .; DNA: TGTGCCAGCAGCTTGGGAGGGGCAATTTCCATTAACTATGGCTACACCTTC; CDR3: CASSLGGAISINYGYTF
V: TRBV28; size: .; J: TRBJ2-1; length: 15; D: TRBD2; DNA: TGTGCCAGCAGTTTGTTACTAGCGGGACCTCGGGGGCAGTTCTTC; CDR3: CASSLLLAGPRGQFF
V: TRBV5-4; size: .; J: TRBJ1-1; length: 18; D: TRBD1; DNA: TGTGCCAGCAGCCGGGGACAGGGGGCGACTACGGGGGTCACTGAAGCTTTCTTT; CDR3: CASSRGQGATTGVTEAFF
V: TRBV7-9; size: few; J: TRBJ1-1; length: 14; D: .; DNA: TGTGCCAGCAGTTATAGGGGGGGAGGCACTGAAGCTTTCTTT; CDR3: CASSYRGGGTEAFF
V: TRBV5-1; size: once; J: TRBJ1-6; length: 15; D: TRBD1; DNA: TGCGCCAGCAGCCCGGCTACAGGGGGCCGTTCACCCCTCCACTTT; CDR3: CASSPATGGRSPLHF
V: TRBV5-5; size: .; J: TRBJ1-2; length: 15; D: TRBD1; DNA: TGTGCCAGCAGCTCCGGGGGGACAGCCTACGGAGGCTACACCTTC; CDR3: CASSSGGTAYGGYTF
V: TRBV5-4; size: .; J: TRBJ2-7; length: 15; D: TRBD1; DNA: TGTGCCAGCAGCTTGGGGGGACAGGGGTTGGACGAGCAGTACTTC; CDR3: CASSLGGQGLDEQYF
V: TRBV7-2; size: .; J: TRBJ1-2; length: 14; D: TRBD1; DNA: TGTGCCAGCAGCACCCGACAGGGGGCAGTCCCAAACACCTTC; CDR3: CASSTRQGAVPNTF
V: TRBV19; size: .; J: TRBJ2-5; length: 13; D: .; DNA: TGTGCCAGTAGTATTGGGTACCAAGAGACCCAGTACTTC; CDR3: CASSIGYQETQYF
V: TRBV19; size: .; J: TRBJ2-1; length: 15; D: TRBD1; DNA: TGTGCCAGTAGTCCCCGGGACAGTCCCTACAATGAGCAGTTCTTC; CDR3: CASSPRDSPYNEQFF
V: TRBV5-1; size: once; J: TRBJ2-5; length: 17; D: .; DNA: TGCGCCAGCAGCTTTTCCCGGCTCTCACAGGGACAAGAGACCCAGTACTTC; CDR3: CASSFSRLSQGQETQYF
V: TRBV7-2; size: few; J: TRBJ1-3; length: 12; D: .; DNA: TGTGCCAGCAGCTTCCCTGGAAACACCATATATTTT; CDR3: CASSFPGNTIYF
V: TRBV5-1; size: .; J: TRBJ2-6; length: 14; D: .; DNA: TGCGCCAGCGCGCCCCAGGGTGGGGCCAACGTCCTGACTTTC; CDR3: CASAPQGGANVLTF
V: TRBV28; size: .; J: TRBJ2-7; length: 12; D: .; DNA: TGTGCCAGCAAACAGCTTTCCTACGAGCAGTACTTC; CDR3: CASKQLSYEQYF
V: TRBV5-1; size: .; J: TRBJ1-1; length: 16; D: TRBD1; DNA: TGCGCCAGCAGCTTGGCGACAGGGGGCAGAAACACTGAAGCTTTCTTT; CDR3: CASSLATGGRNTEAFF